The sequence of this T cell receptor beta chain was determined in a study of T cell responses to AZD1222 COVID-19 vaccine. The method was immunoSEQ multiplex PCR; TCRdb's version includes in-frame clones alone and lacks a portion of them. The sample carries approximately 150,000 clones, about nine tenths recorded once. The germline gives CDR1 SGHTA, CDR2 FQGNSA. Trimming shortened V by 5 bases and J by 3 bases, and 14 bases separated the two germline ends. The CDR3 loop spans 14 amino acids. The material sequenced was peripheral blood, taken 28 days after the second AZD1222 dose. This TCR came from an adult who received the AZD1222 COVID-19 vaccine. The chain employs TRBV7-2 and TRBJ2-7, with TRBD2 as a possible D gene (6 bases). CDR3 loop: CASSPKGLIYEQYF. The CDR3 region has the DNA TGTGCCAGCAGCCCTAAGGGACTGATCTACGAGCAGTACTTC.